Listed here is a single TCR beta chain. This record belongs to a study of blood T cell repertoires in COVID-19. The wider study: The origin of the acute and convalescent COVID-19 samples was the United States, Italy and Spain. PBMCs, B-cell-depleted T cells, or T cells were the source of the cDNA or gDNA that made up the material.

This CDR3 has 14 residues. Trimming took 3 bases from V and 2 from J; bases not matched to a gene: 6. Germline-derived CDR1 and CDR2 are DFQATT and SNEGSKA (reference sequence). As originally analysed: Estimated nucleated cell counts came from reference gene primer amplification. Measured with immunoSEQ multiplex PCR; TCRdb has only the in-frame clones, and not every one. V and J calls and clone size come straight from that table; D and trimming were deduced from the DNA. The sample consists of around 70,000 clones, more than 75% of them appearing once. This clonotype was sampled from a woman older than 75 with active or convalescent COVID-19. The sequenced sample consisted of peripheral blood. The chain combines TRBV20-1 with TRBJ2-7; TRBD1 matches 8 bases. The CDR3 nucleotides are TGCAGTGCTAGTGGACAGGGCGATGCCTACGAGCAGTACTTC. This codes for CSASGQGDAYEQYF.